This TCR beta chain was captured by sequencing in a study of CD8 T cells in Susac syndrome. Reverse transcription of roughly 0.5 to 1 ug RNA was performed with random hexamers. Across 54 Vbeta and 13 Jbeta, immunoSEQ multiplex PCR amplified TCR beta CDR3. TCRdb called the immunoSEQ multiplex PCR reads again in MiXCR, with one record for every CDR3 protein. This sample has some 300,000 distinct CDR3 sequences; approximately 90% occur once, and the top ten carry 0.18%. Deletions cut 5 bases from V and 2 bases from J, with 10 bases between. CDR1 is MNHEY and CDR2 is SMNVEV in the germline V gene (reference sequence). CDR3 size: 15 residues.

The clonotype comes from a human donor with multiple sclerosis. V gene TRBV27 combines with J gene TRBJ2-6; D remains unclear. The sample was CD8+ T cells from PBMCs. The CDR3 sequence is CASSPIRPGANVLTF. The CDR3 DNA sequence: TGTGCCAGCAGTCCCATTCGCCCTGGGGCCAACGTCCTGACTTTC.